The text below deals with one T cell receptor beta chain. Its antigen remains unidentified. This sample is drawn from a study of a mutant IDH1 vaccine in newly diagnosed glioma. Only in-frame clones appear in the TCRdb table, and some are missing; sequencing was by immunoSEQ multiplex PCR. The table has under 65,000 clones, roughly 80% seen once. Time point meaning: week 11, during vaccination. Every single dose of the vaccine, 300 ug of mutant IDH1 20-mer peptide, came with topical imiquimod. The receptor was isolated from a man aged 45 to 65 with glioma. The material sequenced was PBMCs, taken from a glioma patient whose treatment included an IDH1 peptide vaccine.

The CDR3 here is CASSFLRSNTEAFF. As DNA, the CDR3 is TGTGCCAGCAGTTTTTTACGTTCGAACACTGAAGCTTTCTTT. This chain links TRBV28 with TRBJ1-1, with D unresolved. V gave up 3 bases and J gave up 1 base, with 9 bases separating them. The germline V gene encodes CDR1 MDHEN and CDR2 SYDVKM. This CDR3 has 14 amino acids.